This T cell receptor (beta chain) was recorded in a study of PD-L1 blockade in urothelial cancer. Across the study: Bladder-origin urothelial cancer in males covered about 90% of the 29 patients. At 3 weeks after treatment start (second dose) and again at 6 weeks, blood was analyzed. Study-level points and caveats: It was durable-benefit patients whose tumor-associated blood clones expanded more at 3 weeks. A below-median TCR clonality in blood before treatment predicted better survival.

There are a few counts of this clone. Antigen unknown. V shed 1 base and J 2 bases; nucleotides not matched to a gene: 5. CDR1 and CDR2 (germline): SSHAT, FNYEAQ (reference sequence). The CDR3 is 15 amino acids. The method was immunoSEQ multiplex PCR; TCRdb's version includes in-frame clones alone and lacks a portion of them. The sample includes around 100,000 clones, 80% to 90% seen only once; the top ten take 2%. Time point meaning: pretreatment peripheral blood. This TCR was sampled from a man in his 60s with urothelial cancer. The chain carries TRBV7-7 and TRBJ2-7; 7 nucleotides match TRBD1. This specimen consisted of PBMCs, obtained around atezolizumab (anti-PD-L1) treatment. CDR3 nucleotides: TGTGCCAGCAGCTTAGGACAGGGACGGACCTACGAGCAGTACTTC. Residues: CASSLGQGRTYEQYF.